What follows are 27 T cell receptor beta chains derived from one specimen sequenced in a study of blood T cell repertoires in COVID-19. Generated by immunoSEQ multiplex PCR, the TCRdb table keeps only in-frame clones and is missing some. The sample gives roughly 250,000 clones, around 83% of which show up once; roughly 9.4% is in the top ten. What was sequenced was peripheral blood. Source of these receptors: a man aged 35 to 55 with active or convalescent COVID-19.

The V call is TRBV6-5, the J call TRBJ1-1; the D is unclear. Looked up from germline, CDR1 is MNHEY and CDR2 is SVGAGI. This CDR3 is built from 13 residues. V was pared by 10 bases and J by 2 bases, with 14 bases between. CDR3 protein: CATTPRSNTEAFF. DNA for the CDR3: TGTGCCACCACCCCCCGGTCTAACACTGAAGCTTTCTTT.

This chain connects TRBV5-1 to TRBJ1-1, with 8 nucleotides matching TRBD1. With 4 bases clipped from V and 1 base from J, the junction kept 3 bases outside the gene matches. The CDR3 consists of 14 residues. The V gene's germline CDR1 is SGHRS and CDR2 YFSETQ. The CDR3 nucleotides are TGCGCCAGCAGCCGGGGACAGGAGAACACTGAAGCTTTCTTT. It translates to CASSRGQENTEAFF.

J is TRBJ1-2 and V is TRBV6-5; perhaps TRBD1 as D (6 bases). V lost 2 bases, J lost 6 bases, and 10 bases lay in between. The CDR3 contains 13 residues. CDR1 and CDR2 (germline): MNHEY, SVGAGI. The CDR3 reads CASSYAGDNGYTF. The CDR3 DNA follows: TGTGCCAGCAGTTACGCAGGGGACAATGGCTACACCTTC.

The gene calls are TRBV9 and TRBJ2-3, with 7 bases fitting TRBD2. This CDR3 has 18 amino acids. V gave up 3 bases and J gave up 2 bases; unmatched junction bases: 15. Germline CDR1 and CDR2: SGDLS and YYNGEE. The CDR3 reads CASSGPDSGTTITDTQYF. The CDR3 bases are TGTGCCAGCAGCGGCCCTGACTCCGGGACTACTATCACAGATACGCAGTATTTT.

V gene TRBV19 combines with J gene TRBJ2-1; 9 nucleotides align to TRBD1. The CDR3 covers 15 residues. Germline V CDR1 and CDR2: LNHDA, SQIVND (reference sequence). The trim removed 7 bases at V and 1 base at J, leaving 5 bases unmatched. CDR3 amino acids: CASTPDRGSYNEQFF. Written as DNA, the CDR3 is TGTGCCAGTACCCCGGACAGGGGTTCCTACAATGAGCAGTTCTTC. The full variable domain, rest sourced from reference TRBV19 and TRBJ2-1, is DGGITQSPKYLFRKEGQNVTLSCEQNLNHDAMYWYRQDPGQGLRLIYYSQIVNDFQKGDIAEGYSVSREKKESFPLTVTSAQKNPTAFYLCASTPDRGSYNEQFFGPGTRLTVL.

The gene calls are TRBV5-1 and TRBJ1-2; no reliable D call. There are 16 residues in the CDR3. Trimming cost V 4 bases and J 3 bases, with 19 bases left between them. Germline V gene data show CDR1 as SGHRS and CDR2 as YFSETQ. The CDR3 coding sequence is TGCGCCAGCAGCCTCGAAGGCGGAGGTCCGGACTATGGCTACACCTTC. It encodes CASSLEGGGPDYGYTF. Together with reference TRBV5-1 and TRBJ1-2, the CDR3 gives the full variable domain: KAGVTQTPRYLIKTRGQQVTLSCSPISGHRSVSWYQQTPGQGLQFLFEYFSETQRNKGNFPGRFSGRQFSNSRSEMNVSTLELGDSALYLCASSLEGGGPDYGYTFGSGTRLTVV.

The chain has TRBV2 and TRBJ1-1; maybe TRBD1 (5 bases). Trimming left V 1 base short and J 2 bases short, with 11 bases between. The CDR3 has 15 amino acids. CDR1 SNHLY and CDR2 FYNNEI come from the germline V gene. The DNA for the CDR3 is TGTGCCAGCAGTGAAGTGTCAGGGCAAAACACTGAAGCTTTCTTT. Amino acid sequence: CASSEVSGQNTEAFF.

The rearrangement links TRBV7-6 to TRBJ1-4; possible D gene TRBD1, 6 bases. CDR1 and CDR2 from the germline V gene are SGHVS and FNYEAQ. CDR3 length equals 13 residues. Trimming removed 5 bases at V and 8 bases at J, with 12 bases between. CDR3 loop: CASSTQGGEKLFF. CDR3 sequence (DNA): TGTGCCAGCAGCACACAGGGAGGGGAAAAACTGTTTTTT.

The chain recombines TRBV14 with TRBJ2-3; 7 nucleotides align to TRBD2. V shed 1 base and J 4 bases; nucleotides not matched to a gene: 8. There are 16 residues in the CDR3. The germline CDR1 and CDR2 sequences are SGHDN and FVKESK. The CDR3 spells CASSQVGGSFSDTQYF. CDR3 DNA: TGTGCCAGCAGCCAAGTAGGCGGGAGCTTCTCAGATACGCAGTATTTT.

In DNA form, the CDR3 reads TGTGCCAGCAGTGAAGGCTGGACAGGTAATTCCTACGAGCAGTACTTC. Its protein product is CASSEGWTGNSYEQYF. The V and J genes are TRBV2 and TRBJ2-7; 7 bases are a match to TRBD1. V lost 1 base, J lost 1 base, and 7 bases stayed unmatched. The CDR3 is made up of 16 amino acids. Germline V CDR1 and CDR2: SNHLY, FYNNEI. The variable domain in full, completed from reference TRBV2 and TRBJ2-7, reads EPEVTQTPSHQVTQMGQEVILRCVPISNHLYFYWYRQILGQKVEFLVSFYNNEISEKSEIFDDQFSVERPDGSNFTLKIRSTKLEDSAMYFCASSEGWTGNSYEQYFGPGTRLTVT.

The rearrangement joins TRBV5-1 to TRBJ1-4; 7 bases align to TRBD1. CDR1 and CDR2 from the germline V gene are SGHRS and YFSETQ. Trimming removed 1 base from V and 8 bases from J; junction bases left unmatched: 8. The CDR3 is 15 amino acids. CDR3 region: CASSLSGQSEEKLFF. The CDR3 DNA reads as TGCGCCAGCAGCTTGTCGGGACAGTCGGAAGAAAAACTGTTTTTT.

V and J are TRBV18 and TRBJ1-1, with a possible D match to TRBD1 (5 bases). Germline-derived CDR1 and CDR2 are KGHSH and LQKENI. V lost 3 bases, J lost 1 base, and 12 bases lay in between. The CDR3 extends over 15 amino acids. CDR3: CASSPPQGSNTEAFF. CDR3 sequence (DNA): TGTGCCAGCTCACCTCCCCAGGGATCGAACACTGAAGCTTTCTTT.

The chain has TRBV27 and TRBJ1-2; 8 bases are a match to TRBD1. In germline, CDR1 is MNHEY, CDR2 SMNVEV (reference sequence). V lost 5 bases and J lost 5; bases outside the gene matches: 13. This CDR3 has 16 residues. The CDR3 here is CASSPGQARIGYGYTF. DNA of the CDR3: TGTGCCAGCAGTCCGGGACAGGCCAGGATAGGGTATGGCTACACCTTC.

The V call is TRBV10-3, the J call TRBJ2-1, with 7 bases matching TRBD1. V shed 8 bases and J 10 bases; nucleotides not matched to a gene: 8. The germline gives CDR1 ENHRY, CDR2 SYGVKD. The CDR3 is made up of 12 amino acids. The CDR3 DNA sequence: TGTGCCATCGGACAGGCCTTCAGGGAGCAGTTCTTC. Translating gives CAIGQAFREQFF.

This chain uses TRBV5-1 with TRBJ2-5; 7 nucleotides align to TRBD1. With V trimmed by 7 bases and J by 1 base, 1 base remained unmatched. Per the germline V gene, CDR1 is SGHRS and CDR2 is YFSETQ. This CDR3 comprises 12 residues. Here the CDR3 reads CASRDSQETQYF. CDR3 DNA sequence: TGCGCCAGCCGGGACAGCCAAGAGACCCAGTACTTC.

The chain recombines TRBV7-2 with TRBJ1-3; weak D call: TRBD1 (6 bases). Germline CDR1 SGHTA, CDR2 FQGNSA. V lost 6 bases, J lost 2 bases, and 11 bases lay in between. The CDR3 is 14 amino acids. CDR3 in amino acids: CASSLQGTGNTIYF. CDR3 coding DNA: TGTGCCAGCAGTTTACAGGGAACTGGAAACACCATATATTTT.

CDR3 in DNA: TGTGCCAGCTCATCGGGACAGGGGTACGAGCAGTACTTC. Protein product: CASSSGQGYEQYF. The rearrangement links TRBV18 to TRBJ2-7; 10 bases line up with TRBD1. CDR3 length: 13 residues. J lost 4 bases, V lost 5 bases, and 2 bases had no gene match. The germline V gene encodes CDR1 KGHSH and CDR2 LQKENI.

The rearrangement links TRBV20-1 to TRBJ2-5; D may be TRBD2 (7 bases). The CDR3 is 17 residues long. CDR1 is DFQATT and CDR2 is SNEGSKA in the germline V gene (reference sequence). Trimming took off 3 bases at V and 6 bases at J, with 26 bases between the two ends. The chain's CDR3 is CSASPGGPVGGHKTQYF. In DNA, the CDR3 is TGCAGTGCTAGTCCCGGGGGGCCTGTTGGGGGGCACAAGACCCAGTACTTC.

The V and J genes are TRBV7-2 and TRBJ1-5; D remains ambiguous. The CDR3 consists of 14 residues. V lost 0 bases, J lost 6 bases, and 9 bases lay in between. Germline CDR1 SGHTA, CDR2 FQGNSA. The CDR3 region has the DNA TGTGCCAGCAGCTTAGCAGCTCGGGGTCAGCCCCAGCATTTT. Protein sequence: CASSLAARGQPQHF.

The V and J genes are TRBV9 and TRBJ2-3, with 7 bases lining up with TRBD1. In germline, CDR1 is SGDLS, CDR2 YYNGEE. Trimming took 1 base from V and 0 from J; bases not matched to a gene: 5. The length of the CDR3 is 16 residues. The CDR3 region has the DNA TGTGCCAGCAGCGTAATAGGGGGCACTAGCACAGATACGCAGTATTTT. Its translation is CASSVIGGTSTDTQYF. Full variable domain (missing parts from reference TRBV9 and TRBJ2-3): DSGVTQTPKHLITATGQRVTLRCSPRSGDLSVYWYQQSLDQGLQFLIQYYNGEERAKGNILERFSAQQFPDLHSELNLSSLELGDSALYFCASSVIGGTSTDTQYFGPGTRLTVL.

This chain links TRBV14 with TRBJ2-1, with 10 bases fitting TRBD1. The V gene's germline CDR1 is SGHDN and CDR2 FVKESK. With V trimmed by 3 bases and J by 4 bases, 9 bases remained unmatched. The CDR3 consists of 17 residues. The chain's CDR3 is CASSHRQGASRYNEQFF. As DNA, the CDR3 is TGTGCCAGCAGCCACCGACAGGGGGCTAGCCGGTACAATGAGCAGTTCTTC. Filled out from reference TRBV14 and TRBJ2-1, the complete variable domain reads EAGVTQFPSHSVIEKGQTVTLRCDPISGHDNLYWYRRVMGKEIKFLLHFVKESKQDESGMPNNRFLAERTGGTYSTLKVQPAELEDSGVYFCASSHRQGASRYNEQFFGPGTRLTVL.

This chain uses TRBV14 with TRBJ2-7; a possible D gene is TRBD2 (5 bases). Germline CDR1 is SGHDN and CDR2 is FVKESK. CDR3 length: 14 residues. Deletions cut 4 bases from V and 6 bases from J, with 16 bases between. In DNA, the CDR3 is TGTGCCAGCAGCCCCCTCAGACTAACTGGCGAGCAGTACTTC. This sequence encodes CASSPLRLTGEQYF.

The CDR3 DNA is TGTGCCAGCTGTTCCCCGGGCAATCAGCCCCAGCATTTT. It translates to CASCSPGNQPQHF. The chain links TRBV28 to TRBJ1-5; the D is unclear. The CDR3 extends over 13 amino acids. V was cut by 8 bases and J by 2 bases, with 10 bases left in between. CDR1 is MDHEN and CDR2 is SYDVKM in the germline V gene.

The chain combines TRBV18 with TRBJ2-2, with TRBD1 as a possible D gene (5 bases). CDR3 size: 13 residues. V was pared by 2 bases and J by 5 bases, with 6 bases between. Per germline, CDR1 KGHSH and CDR2 LQKENI. The CDR3 DNA reads as TGTGCCAGCTCACCATCAGGGACCGGGGAGCTGTTTTTT. It codes for CASSPSGTGELFF.

The chain is built from TRBV7-9 and TRBJ2-7, with 9 bases aligning to TRBD1. CDR3 size: 15 residues. CDR1 SEHNR and CDR2 FQNEAQ come from the germline V gene (reference sequence). J lost 2 bases, V lost 4 bases, and 6 bases had no gene match. The CDR3 loop is CASSWGTGPPYEQYF. DNA for the CDR3: TGTGCCAGCAGCTGGGGGACAGGGCCACCCTACGAGCAGTACTTC.

The rearrangement uses TRBV24-1 and TRBJ2-1; 15 bases align to TRBD2. Germline loops: CDR1 KGHDR, CDR2 SFDVKD. V trimming: 3 bases; J trimming: 0 bases; junction bases outside the gene matches: 5. There are 19 residues in the CDR3. This CDR3 reads CATSDAGTSGRSSYNEQFF. Written as DNA, the CDR3 is TGTGCCACCAGTGATGCCGGGACTAGCGGGAGGAGCTCCTACAATGAGCAGTTCTTC.

In this sample, this clone turned up a few times. The chain combines TRBV28 with TRBJ1-5, with TRBD1 as a possible D gene (6 bases). From germline, CDR1 is MDHEN and CDR2 SYDVKM. This CDR3 is built from 15 residues. Trimming shortened V by 5 bases and J by 0 bases, and 11 bases separated the two germline ends. The CDR3: CASSPGQHSNQPQHF. CDR3 bases: TGTGCCAGCAGTCCAGGACAGCATAGCAATCAGCCCCAGCATTTT.